This T cell receptor (beta chain) was identified during a study of T cells in Graves' hyperthyroidism and ophthalmopathy. Overall study findings and caveats: Stable hyperthyroidism was separated from ophthalmopathy by a model based on 13 V-J features.

This clonotype was picked up a small number of times. The target antigen is unknown. Trimming took 4 bases from V and 6 from J; bases not matched to a gene: 5. CDR1 is SGHTA and CDR2 is FQGTGA in the germline V gene. The CDR3 has 14 residues. The CDR3 regions of TCR beta were amplified from RNA transcripts. TCR CDR3 regions were first amplified by RT-PCR with HTBI primers. Via MiXCR, TCRdb re-called the multiplex PCR reads, giving one row per CDR3 protein. The sample includes fewer than 250,000 distinct CDR3 sequences, roughly 15% seen only once; the top ten take 50%. The specimen was blood. The J gene is TRBJ2-3, the V gene TRBV7-3; 9 bases line up with TRBD1. This clonotype originated in a man aged 50 to 60 with Graves' hyperthyroidism. This CDR3 reads CASSSRQGGDTQYF. CDR3 DNA sequence: TGTGCCAGCAGCTCCCGACAGGGGGGTGATACGCAGTATTTT.